The clone carrying this TCR beta chain has ten or more counts. The target antigen is unknown. These data are taken from a study of T cells in Graves' hyperthyroidism and ophthalmopathy. Graves' hyperthyroidism without ophthalmopathy progression within 18 months was termed stable. 10 ml of fresh peripheral blood supplied the PBMCs. CDR3 size: 12 residues. CDR1 is DFQATT, CDR2 SNEGSKA, per germline (reference sequence). Deletions cut 3 bases from V and 3 bases from J, with 9 bases between. Template material for amplifying TCR beta CDR3 regions consisted of RNA transcripts. The HTBI primer set drove a first-round RT-PCR of the TCR CDR3. TCRdb itself ran the multiplex PCR reads through MiXCR, one entry per CDR3 protein. The data contain about 740,000 distinct CDR3 sequences, 14% of them singletons. Whole-study findings and limits: Stable hyperthyroidism and ophthalmopathy were separated using 13 V-J signatures.

The sample comprised blood. The rearrangement uses TRBV20-1 and TRBJ2-7; unclear D gene. The clonotype was recovered from a woman between 18 and 30 years old with Graves' hyperthyroidism. The CDR3 coding sequence is TGCAGTGCTAGGTCAAGGTTCTACGAGCAGTACTTC. Its protein is CSARSRFYEQYF.